This TCR beta chain was identified during a study of CXCR3-negative and CXCR3-positive naive CD8 T cells. The sorter processed each CD8+ T cell subset in triplicate at hundreds of thousands of cells apiece. The libraries of TRB cDNA were prepared using 5' RACE with UMI labels. TCRdb reprocessed the 5' RACE reads and stores each CDR3 protein as one record, lacking DNA. The repertoire shows around 50,000 distinct CDR3 sequences; the top ten hold 2% to 2.5%. On this clonotype: The target antigen is unknown.

The CDR3 has 12 amino acids. Germline loops: CDR1 LNHDA, CDR2 SQIVND (reference sequence). Findings and limits, study-wide: Naive cells that were CXCR3-positive had more hydrophobic TRB CDR3s (compared with CXCR3-negative naive cells). Relative to memory CD8+ cells, whose diversity was much lower, both naive subsets had comparably high diversity.

The rearrangement joins TRBV19 to TRBJ2-1; the D gene TCRdb calls, TRBD1, cannot be checked with no DNA. Sequenced: naive CXCR3- CD8+ T cells from blood. Subset in this sample: CD45RO-CCR7+CD27+CD95- naive CD8+ T cells lacking CXCR3 (TNR3-). The receptor's source is a human donor in good health. Some clones in this sample may be carry-over from other donors' samples. This chain's CDR3 is CATWTGNNEQFF.